Shown below are 19 T cell receptor beta chains from a single sample sequenced in a study of radiation and T cells in renal cell carcinoma. Time point defined: blood 2 weeks post-SBRT. Treatment reported: 15 Gy SBRT to primary tumor, nephrectomy 4 weeks later. The repertoire was sequenced with immunoSEQ multiplex PCR; TCRdb's copy has only in-frame clones and lacks some. The repertoire has almost 50,000 clones, around three quarters of them found once; the top ten carry 29%. The sample was blood, taken from a patient whose treatment included radiotherapy and nephrectomy. These receptors were obtained from a woman in her 70s with renal cell carcinoma.

The chain joins TRBV18 to TRBJ2-2; no reliable D call. V lost 8 bases, J lost 3 bases, and 10 bases lay in between. The CDR3 is 13 amino acids. Germline values: CDR1 KGHSH, CDR2 LQKENI. As DNA, the CDR3 is TGTGCCAGCCCAAGGCCATACACCGGGGAGCTGTTTTTT. Translating it yields CASPRPYTGELFF.

V gene TRBV5-4 combines with J gene TRBJ1-4; TRBD1 aligns across 9 bases. The V and J ends lost 4 bases and 7 bases, in that order; junction bases with no gene match: 8. CDR3 length equals 15 residues. Germline V lookup: CDR1 SGHNT, CDR2 YYREEE (reference sequence). The DNA for the CDR3 is TGTGCCAGCAGCCCGGGACAGGGCTTAGGTGAAAAACTGTTTTTT. Amino acid sequence: CASSPGQGLGEKLFF. Filled out from reference TRBV5-4 and TRBJ1-4, the complete variable domain reads ETGVTQSPTHLIKTRGQQVTLRCSSQSGHNTVSWYQQALGQGPQFIFQYYREEENGRGNFPPRFSGLQFPNYSSELNVNALELDDSALYLCASSPGQGLGEKLFFGSGTQLSVL.

The V gene is TRBV6-6, the J gene TRBJ2-5; 11 bases align to TRBD2. The V gene's germline CDR1 is MNHNY and CDR2 SVGAGI (reference sequence). V lost 7 bases to trimming and J lost 3 bases; unmatched junction nucleotides: 4. The CDR3 has 14 amino acids. Here the CDR3 reads CASNLLAGEETQYF. CDR3 DNA sequence: TGTGCCAGCAACCTACTAGCGGGAGAAGAGACCCAGTACTTC.

In DNA, the CDR3 is TGCGCCAGCAGCCAAGATGGAGTTCGCTACAATGAGCAGTTCTTC. Translating it yields CASSQDGVRYNEQFF. The chain is built from TRBV4-3 and TRBJ2-1; D is unclear. V was shortened by 0 bases and J by 3 bases, with 9 bases between the two germline ends. Looked up from germline, CDR1 is LGHNA and CDR2 is YSLEER. The CDR3 totals 15 residues.

The gene calls are TRBV19 and TRBJ1-2; TRBD1 matches at 8 bases. Germline assignment: CDR1 LNHDA and CDR2 SQIVND (reference sequence). J lost 4 bases, V lost 5 bases, and 9 bases had no gene match. The CDR3 length is 15 residues. The DNA for the CDR3 is TGTGCCAGTAGTCCGAGGACAGGGAACGGCTATGGCTACACCTTC. Amino acids: CASSPRTGNGYGYTF.

The chain employs TRBV6-1 and TRBJ2-7; TRBD1 matches 7 bases. Germline V CDR1 and CDR2: MNHNS, SASEGT. The CDR3 spans 14 residues. V lost 4 bases, J lost 1 base, and 4 bases stayed unmatched. In DNA, the CDR3 is TGTGCCAGCAGTGGGGGGACAGCTTCCTACGAGCAGTACTTC. Translated: CASSGGTASYEQYF.

This clone was counted a few times. The chain employs TRBV6-5 and TRBJ2-1; 7 nucleotides agree with TRBD1. Losses at the gene ends were 0 bases for V and 2 bases for J; bases not matched to a gene: 4. The CDR3 has 16 amino acids. CDR1 and CDR2 (germline): MNHEY, SVGAGI. The CDR3, as DNA: TGTGCCAGCAGTTACTCATTAGGGACAGCCTACAATGAGCAGTTCTTC. Translating gives CASSYSLGTAYNEQFF.

This chain uses TRBV9 with TRBJ1-2, with 7 nucleotides matching TRBD1. This CDR3 region has 14 residues. Germline CDR1 SGDLS, CDR2 YYNGEE. Trimming cost V 4 bases and J 1 base; bases outside gene matches: 4. The CDR3 DNA follows: TGTGCCAGCAGCCCCGGGACAGTTAACTATGGCTACACCTTC. Protein sequence: CASSPGTVNYGYTF.

The chain recombines TRBV5-1 with TRBJ1-2, with D perhaps matching TRBD1 (5 bases). This CDR3 is built from 14 residues. Germline V gives CDR1 SGHRS, CDR2 YFSETQ. The germline V and J ends were trimmed by 3 bases and 6 bases, with 15 bases remaining between them. In nucleotides, the CDR3 is TGCGCCAGCAGCTCCCAAATAGAGGGGAATGGCTACACCTTC. It encodes CASSSQIEGNGYTF.

The rearrangement joins TRBV19 to TRBJ1-2; no reliable D call. V was trimmed by 6 bases and J by 0 bases, leaving 2 bases between them. CDR1 is LNHDA, CDR2 SQIVND, per germline (reference sequence). CDR3 length: 11 amino acids. Written as DNA, the CDR3 is TGTGCCAGTAGCACTAACTATGGCTACACCTTC. Encoded protein: CASSTNYGYTF.

The chain couples TRBV6-5 to TRBJ2-7, with D tentatively TRBD1 (6 bases). The CDR3 consists of 16 residues. V shed 0 bases and J shed 2 bases, with 14 bases lying between them. Germline V gives CDR1 MNHEY, CDR2 SVGAGI. The CDR3 nucleotides read TGTGCCAGCAGTTACTCCTACCCCCCAGGGGCCTACGAGCAGTACTTC. Residues: CASSYSYPPGAYEQYF.

The gene calls are TRBV6-6 and TRBJ2-7; D perhaps matches TRBD2 (5 bases). The germline CDR1 and CDR2 sequences are MNHNY and SVGAGI (reference sequence). Trimming shortened V by 5 bases and J by 4 bases, and 9 bases separated the two germline ends. The CDR3 is 12 amino acids. CDR3 DNA: TGTGCCAGCAGTCCTACTAGTTACGAGCAGTACTTC. Translating gives CASSPTSYEQYF.

The chain carries TRBV28 and TRBJ1-2, with TRBD1 as a possible D gene (5 bases). V was cut by 5 bases and J by 2 bases, with 12 bases left in between. The CDR3 loop spans 14 amino acids. Germline assignment: CDR1 MDHEN and CDR2 SYDVKM. DNA of the CDR3: TGTGCCAGCAGTCTCCCCAGGGAGAACTATGGCTACACCTTC. Its protein product is CASSLPRENYGYTF.

The chain carries TRBV4-1 and TRBJ1-1; TRBD1 is a possible D gene (5 bases). CDR3 size: 14 residues. V was pared by 1 base and J by 8 bases, with 14 bases between. Germline V gives CDR1 MGHRA, CDR2 YSYEKL. The CDR3 reads CASSQVGRRGEAFF. CDR3 bases: TGCGCCAGCAGCCAAGTGGGTCGTCGGGGCGAAGCTTTCTTT.

Concerning this clone itself: At one of its ends the junction is not consistent with the germline gene, which may arise from a read error. The chain is built from TRBV27 and TRBJ2-7; no clear D. The CDR3 runs 13 residues. In germline, CDR1 is MNHEY, CDR2 SMNVEV (reference sequence). The CDR3, as DNA: TGTGCCAGCAGATTATTGGGATCCTACGAGCAGTACTTC. Its translation is CASRLLGSYEQYF.

This clone turned up a few times. This sequence joins TRBV5-6 and TRBJ2-7, with 9 bases matching TRBD2. Per the germline V gene, CDR1 is SGHDT and CDR2 is YYEEEE. Unmatched junction bases numbered 10, after V lost 4 bases and J lost 5 bases. The CDR3 sequence is 15 residues long. The CDR3 loop is CASSPTQREDDEQYF. The CDR3 DNA reads as TGTGCCAGCAGCCCTACACAGCGGGAGGATGACGAGCAGTACTTC.

The chain recombines TRBV6-5 with TRBJ2-1; D perhaps matches TRBD2 (6 bases). With 0 bases removed from V and 8 bases from J, the gap between germline ends came to 11 bases. Germline values: CDR1 MNHEY, CDR2 SVGAGI. This CDR3 contains 14 residues. CDR3 protein: CASSYSRGDDEQFF. In nucleotides, the CDR3 is TGTGCCAGCAGTTACTCGCGGGGTGATGATGAGCAGTTCTTC.

This clone was seen once. The CDR3 sequence is CASSSSSGNEQFF. CDR3 bases: TGTGCCAGCAGCTCGTCTAGCGGGAATGAGCAGTTCTTC. V gene TRBV7-2 combines with J gene TRBJ2-1; TRBD2 agrees at 8 bases. Germline V CDR1 and CDR2: SGHTA, FQGNSA. The CDR3 is made up of 13 amino acids. The trim removed 4 bases at V and 7 bases at J, leaving 3 bases unmatched.

This chain joins TRBV27 and TRBJ2-7; D unclear. Germline CDR1 and CDR2: MNHEY and SMNVEV (reference sequence). This CDR3 region has 11 residues. Trimming shortened V by 4 bases and J by 4 bases, and 5 bases separated the two germline ends. The CDR3 nucleotides read TGTGCCAGCAGTTCACTTTACGAGCAGTACTTC. This gives the protein CASSSLYEQYF.